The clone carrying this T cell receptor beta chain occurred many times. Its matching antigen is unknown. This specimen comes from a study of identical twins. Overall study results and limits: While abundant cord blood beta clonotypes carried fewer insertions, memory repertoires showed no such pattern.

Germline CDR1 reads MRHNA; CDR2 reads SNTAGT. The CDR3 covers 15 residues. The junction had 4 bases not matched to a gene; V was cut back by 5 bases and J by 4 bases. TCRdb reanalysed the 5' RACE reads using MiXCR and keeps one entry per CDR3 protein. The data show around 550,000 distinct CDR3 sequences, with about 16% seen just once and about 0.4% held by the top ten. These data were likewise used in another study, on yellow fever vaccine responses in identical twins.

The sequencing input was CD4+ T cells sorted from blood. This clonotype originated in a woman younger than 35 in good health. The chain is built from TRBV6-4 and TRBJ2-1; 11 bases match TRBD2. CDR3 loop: CASSTGTSGYNEQFF. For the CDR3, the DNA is TGTGCCAGCAGTACCGGGACTAGCGGATACAATGAGCAGTTCTTC.